This T cell receptor (beta chain) was retrieved from a study of post-analysis software for immune sequencing data. On the study more broadly: Included among the disease courses, which were recorded for the cohort, were relapsing-remitting, secondary progressive and progressive-relapsing multiple sclerosis. Whole-study findings and limits: Patients carried 4 or 5 TRBV segments more frequently than controls did, and TRBV5-6, TRBV5-1 and TRBV20-1 were among them. F-measure co-clustering was strong for batch-matched samples. In multiple sclerosis, normalized Chao1 diversity was significantly below that of controls.

The CDR3 consists of 18 residues. V trimming: 2 bases; J trimming: 4 bases; junction bases outside the gene matches: 10. The germline CDR1 and CDR2 sequences are MNHNY and SVGAGI (reference sequence). This clonotype came up a few times. Its target is unknown. TCR beta libraries were prepared from cDNA with unique molecular identifiers. Each sample of roughly 0.9 to 11 million input T cells yielded around 500,000 cDNA molecules, so each molecule approximated one T cell. Each CDR3 protein is one row after TCRdb ran MiXCR on the PCR reads. The sample holds about 200,000 distinct CDR3 sequences; approximately 29% are singletons and the top ten take nearly 3.5%.

The chain has TRBV6-6 and TRBJ2-2; TRBD2 matches 10 bases. Sequenced sample: blood. The origin of this receptor is a girl between 2 and 17 years old with multiple sclerosis. The CDR3 DNA reads TGTGCCAGCAGTTACGGGAGCGGGGGGGCCTCGGGCACCGGGGAGCTGTTTTTT. It translates to CASSYGSGGASGTGELFF.